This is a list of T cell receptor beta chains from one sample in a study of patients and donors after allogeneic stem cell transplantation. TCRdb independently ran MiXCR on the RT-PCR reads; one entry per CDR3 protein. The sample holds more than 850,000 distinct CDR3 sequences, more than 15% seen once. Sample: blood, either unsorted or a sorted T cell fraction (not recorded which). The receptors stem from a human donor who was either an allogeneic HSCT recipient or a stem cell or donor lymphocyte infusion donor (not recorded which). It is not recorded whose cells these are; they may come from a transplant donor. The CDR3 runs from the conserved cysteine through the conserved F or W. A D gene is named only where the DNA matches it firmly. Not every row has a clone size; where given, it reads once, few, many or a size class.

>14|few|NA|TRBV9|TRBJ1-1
TGTGCCAGCAGGAAAGATTGGACGGCCAGCGACGCTTTCTTT
CASRKDWTASDAFF
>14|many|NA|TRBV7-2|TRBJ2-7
TGTGCCAGCAGGAATAGGGAAGCATCCTACGAGCAGTACTTC
CASRNREASYEQYF
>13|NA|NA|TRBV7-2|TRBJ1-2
TGTGCCAGCAGCTTCGACAGGTCCAATGGCTACACCTTC
CASSFDRSNGYTF
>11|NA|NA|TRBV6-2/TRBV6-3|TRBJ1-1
TGTGCCAGCAGGGACAGCTCTGAAGCTTTCTTT
CASRDSSEAFF
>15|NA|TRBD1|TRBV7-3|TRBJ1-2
TGTGCCAGCAGCTTCGCAGGGGGTCCTGACTATGGCTACACCTTC
CASSFAGGPDYGYTF
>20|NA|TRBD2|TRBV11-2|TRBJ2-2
TGTGCCAGCAGCCCCAGGAGTGTGGTTGCACTAGCGGCGAACACCGGGGAGCTGTTTTTT
CASSPRSVVALAANTGELFF
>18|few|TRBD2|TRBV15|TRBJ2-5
TGTGCCACCAGCAGAGAGTGGGGTTTAGCGGGAACCCAAGAGACCCAGTACTTC
CATSREWGLAGTQETQYF
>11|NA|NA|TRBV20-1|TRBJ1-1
TGCAGTGCGTGGGGGAACACTGAAGCTTTCTTT
CSAWGNTEAFF
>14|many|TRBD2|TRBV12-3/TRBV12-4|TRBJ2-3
TGTGCCAGCAACCCTAGCGGGAGGGGAGATACGCAGTATTTT
CASNPSGRGDTQYF
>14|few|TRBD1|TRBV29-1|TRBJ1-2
TGCAGCGTTGAGGCTTACCGGGACAGCTATGGCTACACCTTC
CSVEAYRDSYGYTF
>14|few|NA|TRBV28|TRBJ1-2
TGTGCCAGCAGTTTGGACGGGTCAGCTTATGGCTACACCTTC
CASSLDGSAYGYTF
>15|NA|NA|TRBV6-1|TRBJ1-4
TGTGCCAGCGCCCCGGGGCTTACAACTAATGAAAAACTGTTTTTT
CASAPGLTTNEKLFF
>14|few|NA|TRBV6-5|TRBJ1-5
TGTGCCAGCAGTTACGGCAGGGTCAATCAGCCCCAGCATTTT
CASSYGRVNQPQHF
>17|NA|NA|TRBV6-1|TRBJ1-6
TGTGCCAGCAGTGTCCAACCCCAGGGCATCTATAATTCACCCCTCCACTTT
CASSVQPQGIYNSPLHF
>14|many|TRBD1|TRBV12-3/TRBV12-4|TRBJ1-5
TGTGCCTCGAATACAGGGGGGGAGAATCAGCCCCAGCATTTT
CASNTGGENQPQHF
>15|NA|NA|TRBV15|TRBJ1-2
TGTGCCACCAGCAGAGATCGTGGGTGGTTCTATGGCTACACCTTC
CATSRDRGWFYGYTF
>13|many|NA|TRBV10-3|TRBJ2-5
TGTGCCATCAGTGGCCAGTCCAGGGGGACCCAGTACTTC
CAISGQSRGTQYF
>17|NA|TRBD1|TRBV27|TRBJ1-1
TGTGCCAGCAGTTTATCTGGTAGGGGGCGTAGGAACACTGAAGCTTTCTTT
CASSLSGRGRRNTEAFF
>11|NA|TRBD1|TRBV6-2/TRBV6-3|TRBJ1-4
TGTGCAACAGGGACAGGGACGAAACTGTTTTTT
CATGTGTKLFF
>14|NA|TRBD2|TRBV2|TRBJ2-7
TGTGCCAGCAAGCAAGCGGGGCTCTCCTACGAGCAGTACTTC
CASKQAGLSYEQYF
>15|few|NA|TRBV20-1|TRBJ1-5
TGCAGTGCTAGAATCCAGGGGTCGCCCAATCAGCCCCAGCATTTT
CSARIQGSPNQPQHF
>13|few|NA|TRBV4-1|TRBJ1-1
TGCGCCAGCAGTTCCGTAGGGAGTCGGGAAGCTTTCTTT
CASSSVGSREAFF
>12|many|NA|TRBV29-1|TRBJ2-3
TGCAGCGCCGGGCGGCGCACAGATACGCAGTATTTT
CSAGRRTDTQYF
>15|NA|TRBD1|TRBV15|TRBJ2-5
TGTGCCACCAGCAGGGAGGACAGGGAAAGAGAGACCCAGTACTTC
CATSREDRERETQYF
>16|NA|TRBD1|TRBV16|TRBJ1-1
TGTGCCAGCAGCCCCTATCCGGGACAGGGGGCGGTTGAAGCTTTCTTT
CASSPYPGQGAVEAFF
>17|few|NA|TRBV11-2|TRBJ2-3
TGTGCCAGCAGCTTAGCATGGGGATTATTGAGCACAGATACGCAGTATTTT
CASSLAWGLLSTDTQYF
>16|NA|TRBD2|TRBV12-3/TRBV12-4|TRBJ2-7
TGTGCCAGCAGTCGCGGGACTAGCGGGAGCTCCTACGAGCAGTACTTC
CASSRGTSGSSYEQYF
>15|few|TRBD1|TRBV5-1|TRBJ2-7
TGCGCCAGCAGCTTGTTATGGGACAGCTCTTACGAGCAGTACTTC
CASSLLWDSSYEQYF
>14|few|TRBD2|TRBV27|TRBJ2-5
TGTGCCAGCAGCCGACTAGCCGAAAGAGAGACCCAGTACTTC
CASSRLAERETQYF
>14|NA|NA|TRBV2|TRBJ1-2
TGTGCCAGCATTCCGGGACGTCTTAACTATGGCTACACCTTC
CASIPGRLNYGYTF
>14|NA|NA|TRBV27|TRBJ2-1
TGTGCCAGCAGTCCAATGACTAGTACAAATGAGCAGTTCTTC
CASSPMTSTNEQFF
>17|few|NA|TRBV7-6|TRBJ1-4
TGTGCCAGCAGCTTAGCCCCAAGGAGGGAATATAATGAAAAACTGTTTTTT
CASSLAPRREYNEKLFF
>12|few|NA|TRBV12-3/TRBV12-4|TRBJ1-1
TGTGCCAGCAGACCGGACGGCACTGAAGCTTTCTTT
CASRPDGTEAFF
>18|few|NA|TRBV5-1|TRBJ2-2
TGCGCCAGCAGCTTGTCAGTTCAACGACGGACGAACACCGGGGAGCTGTTTTTT
CASSLSVQRRTNTGELFF
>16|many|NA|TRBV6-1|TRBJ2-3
TGTGCCAGCAGCTCTTGGCGGCTTAAGGGCACAGATACGCAGTATTTT
CASSSWRLKGTDTQYF
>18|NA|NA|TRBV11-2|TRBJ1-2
TGTGCCAGCAGCTTAGATGTCACGACGCGCAAACCCCCCTATGGCTACACCTTC
CASSLDVTTRKPPYGYTF
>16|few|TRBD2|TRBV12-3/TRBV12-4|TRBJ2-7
TGTGCCAGCAGTTTAGCGATGAGCGGGAGACCCCCCGAGCAGTACTTC
CASSLAMSGRPPEQYF
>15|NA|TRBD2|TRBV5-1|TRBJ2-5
TGCGCCAGCACCCCCAGACTAGCGGGACAGGAGACCCAGTACTTC
CASTPRLAGQETQYF
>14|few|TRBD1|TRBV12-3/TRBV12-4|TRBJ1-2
TGTGCCAGCGCAGGGGGCTCAATAAACTATGGCTACACCTTC
CASAGGSINYGYTF
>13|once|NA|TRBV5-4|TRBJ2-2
TGTGCCAGCAGCCTGGCCGGGTTTCGGGAGCTGTTTTTT
CASSLAGFRELFF
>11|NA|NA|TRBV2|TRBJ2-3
TGTGCCAGCAGTTATGGTCCATTATTGGATTTT
CASSYGPLLDF
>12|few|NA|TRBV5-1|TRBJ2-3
TGCGCCAGCAGGGCAGGGTCAGATACGCAGTATTTT
CASRAGSDTQYF
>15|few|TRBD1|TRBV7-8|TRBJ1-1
TGTGCCAGCAGTTACTACGGGACAGCGAACACTGAAGCTTTCTTT
CASSYYGTANTEAFF
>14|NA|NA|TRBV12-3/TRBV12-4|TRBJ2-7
TGTGCCAGCAGTTCCGCCCACAGGGGAGGCGAGCAGTACTTC
CASSSAHRGGEQYF
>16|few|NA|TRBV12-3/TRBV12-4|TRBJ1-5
TGTGCCAGCAGTTTGGGGCAGAAACCTTACAATCAGCCCCAGCATTTT
CASSLGQKPYNQPQHF
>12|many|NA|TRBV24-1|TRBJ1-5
TGTGCCACCAGTGACGCAAACCAGCCCCAGCATTTT
CATSDANQPQHF
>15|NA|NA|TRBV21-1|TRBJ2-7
TGTGCCAGCCTGGGCGATGAGAAGAGTACCTACGAGCAGTACTTC
CASLGDEKSTYEQYF
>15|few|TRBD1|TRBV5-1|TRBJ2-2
TGCGCCAGCAGCATCGGGGACAGGTACACCGGGGAGCTGTTTTTT
CASSIGDRYTGELFF
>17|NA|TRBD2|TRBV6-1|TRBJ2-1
TGTGCCAGCAGTGAATTGTCCAGCGGGAGGGTGGTATATGAGCAGTTCTTC
CASSELSSGRVVYEQFF
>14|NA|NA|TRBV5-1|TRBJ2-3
TGCGCCAGCAGCCCCCCTAACTATGCAGATACGCAGTATTTT
CASSPPNYADTQYF
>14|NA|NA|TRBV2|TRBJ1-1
TGTGCCAGCATTGCCAAGGGGGTGAACACTGAAGCTTTCTTT
CASIAKGVNTEAFF
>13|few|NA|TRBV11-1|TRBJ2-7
TGTGCCAGCAGCGCACCCTTTCTACGGTCGCAGTACTTC
CASSAPFLRSQYF
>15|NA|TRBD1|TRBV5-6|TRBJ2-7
TGTGCCAGCAGCTTGCCCGGGACAGGGGTCTACGAGCAGTACTTC
CASSLPGTGVYEQYF
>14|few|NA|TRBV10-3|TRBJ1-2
TGTGCCATCAGTGAGGGGGGAGGAGGCTATGGCTACACCTTC
CAISEGGGGYGYTF
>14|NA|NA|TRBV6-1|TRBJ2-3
TGTGCCAGCAGTGAAGGGGGGTCTCTGGATACGCAGTATTTT
CASSEGGSLDTQYF
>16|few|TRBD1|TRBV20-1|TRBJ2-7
TGCAGTGCTAGAGTCTCGGGACAGGGATTTTCCTACGAGCAGTACTTC
CSARVSGQGFSYEQYF
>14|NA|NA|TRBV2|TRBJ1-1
TGTGCCAGCAGTGTGTACAGGGAGGCAGGTGAAGCTTTCTTT
CASSVYREAGEAFF
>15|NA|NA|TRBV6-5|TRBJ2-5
TGTGCCAGCAGTTACCCGACAGGGAGGCAAGAGACCCAGTACTTC
CASSYPTGRQETQYF
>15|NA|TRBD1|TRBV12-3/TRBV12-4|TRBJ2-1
TGTGCCAGCAGTTTATACGGGACAGGGGGCTGGGAGCAGTTCTTC
CASSLYGTGGWEQFF